The next 22 T cell receptor beta chains were all read from a single sample in a study of CD8 T cells in Susac syndrome. Random hexamers primed reverse transcription of 0.5 to 1 ug RNA. TCRdb processed the immunoSEQ multiplex PCR reads anew with MiXCR; each CDR3 protein has one entry. The profile shows 150,000 to 200,000 distinct CDR3 sequences, approximately 95% of them singletons. Sequences were obtained from CD8+ T cells from PBMCs. These receptor sequences come from a human donor with multiple sclerosis.

The rearrangement uses TRBV28 and TRBJ2-3; 8 nucleotides agree with TRBD2. V gave up 1 base and J gave up 2 bases; unmatched junction bases: 20. This CDR3 spans 21 amino acids. Germline V lookup: CDR1 MDHEN, CDR2 SYDVKM. The CDR3: CASSLFVGGAGGPADTDTQYF. In DNA, the CDR3 is TGTGCCAGCAGTTTATTTGTGGGGGGGGCGGGAGGTCCCGCGGACACAGATACGCAGTATTTT.

The V call is TRBV2, the J call TRBJ2-3; D call uncertain. This CDR3 is 10 amino acids long. In germline, CDR1 is SNHLY, CDR2 FYNNEI. V was cut by 8 bases and J by 7 bases, with 7 bases left in between. The CDR3 reads CASSGYTQYF. CDR3 nucleotides: TGTGCCAGCTCAGGATATACGCAGTATTTT.

The gene calls are TRBV27 and TRBJ2-5, with 8 bases matching TRBD1. V lost 8 bases and J lost 2; bases outside the gene matches: 22. In germline, CDR1 is MNHEY, CDR2 SMNVEV (reference sequence). The CDR3 is 19 residues long. CDR3 residues: CASAPLGQAPAGAQETQYF. CDR3 coding DNA: TGTGCCAGCGCCCCCCTGGGACAGGCCCCAGCCGGGGCACAAGAGACCCAGTACTTC.

The chain joins TRBV29-1 to TRBJ1-1, with a possible D match to TRBD1 (6 bases). The V end lost 4 bases, the J end lost 1 base, and 28 bases lay between the germline ends. Per germline, CDR1 SQVTM and CDR2 ANQGSEA. The CDR3 contains 19 residues. This CDR3 reads CSVGGGPGHRWMRNTEAFF. As DNA, the CDR3 is TGCAGCGTTGGTGGAGGGCCGGGACATCGGTGGATGCGGAACACTGAAGCTTTCTTT. Full variable domain (rest looked up from reference TRBV29-1 and TRBJ1-1): SAVISQKPSRDICQRGTSLTIQCQVDSQVTMMFWYRQQPGQSLTLIATANQGSEATYESGFVIDKFPISRPNLTFSTLTVSNMSPEDSSIYLCSVGGGPGHRWMRNTEAFFGQGTRLTVV.

The chain has TRBV7-9 and TRBJ2-7; 7 nucleotides line up with TRBD1. V lost 4 bases and J lost 0; bases outside the gene matches: 6. This CDR3 contains 15 residues. In germline, CDR1 is SEHNR, CDR2 FQNEAQ (reference sequence). CDR3 sequence (DNA): TGTGCCAGCAGCTCCAACAGGGGATTCTCCTACGAGCAGTACTTC. Amino acids: CASSSNRGFSYEQYF.

V is TRBV12-3 or TRBV12-4 and J is TRBJ2-2; D gene uncertain. This CDR3 contains 15 residues. V dropped 6 bases and J dropped 7 bases, with 18 bases sitting between them. Here the CDR3 reads CASSPGPKCCGELFF. CDR3 nucleotides: TGTGCCAGCAGCCCCGGGCCAAAATGTTGCGGGGAGCTGTTTTTT.

The chain has TRBV4-1 and TRBJ2-7; D assignment may be TRBD1 or TRBD2 (5 bases each). CDR1 and CDR2 (germline): MGHRA, YSYEKL. Trimming left V 1 base short and J 11 bases short, with 18 bases between. The CDR3 is 14 residues long. The CDR3 loop is CASSQAIGTPEKYF. DNA of the CDR3: TGCGCCAGCAGCCAAGCAATCGGGACCCCGGAAAAGTACTTC.

This sequence joins TRBV23-1 and TRBJ2-7; 9 positions match TRBD2. TRBV23-1 falls under the ORF class, with uncertain function. This CDR3 region has 15 residues. V trimming: 8 bases; J trimming: 2 bases; junction bases outside the gene matches: 10. The CDR3 DNA is TGCGCCAGCTCCACTTCCGGGACTAGCACCTACGAGCAGTACTTC. Its translation: CASSTSGTSTYEQYF.

The chain recombines TRBV7-9 with TRBJ1-2; 9 nucleotides agree with TRBD1. The length of the CDR3 is 16 residues. V lost 5 bases, J lost 6 bases, and 13 bases stayed unmatched. The germline V gene encodes CDR1 SEHNR and CDR2 FQNEAQ (reference sequence). CDR3 nucleotides: TGTGCCAGCAGCAGATCTTCCGGGACAGGGTCGGATGGCTACACCTTC. This encodes CASSRSSGTGSDGYTF.

This clonotype was counted a single time. The chain recombines TRBV7-9 with TRBJ2-3; the D is unclear. The CDR3 totals 14 residues. Trimming left V 1 base short and J 6 bases short, with 11 bases between. Per the germline V gene, CDR1 is SEHNR and CDR2 is FQNEAQ (reference sequence). The CDR3 sequence: CASSLDSDRDTQYF. The CDR3 nucleotides are TGTGCCAGCAGCTTAGACAGCGATCGGGATACGCAGTATTTT.

Regarding this clonotype: A junction end diverges from the germline sequence, so it may reflect a read error. The chain uses TRBV20-1 and TRBJ2-1, with TRBD2 matching 7 bases. Germline lookup yields CDR1 DFQATT and CDR2 SNEGSKA (reference sequence). The CDR3 spans 16 residues. The CDR3 nucleotides are TGCAGTGCCAGAGCTGGCGGGAGCGCCTTAGGGAATGAGCAGTTCTTC. It translates to CSARAGGSALGNEQFF.

This rearrangement joins TRBV18 to TRBJ2-5; D unresolved. In germline, CDR1 is KGHSH, CDR2 LQKENI. The CDR3 loop spans 13 amino acids. V lost 2 bases and J lost 5, with 9 bases in between. The CDR3 loop reads CASSPTDLETQYF. CDR3 bases: TGTGCCAGCTCACCAACAGACTTGGAGACCCAGTACTTC.

This clonotype has just one count. The chain is built from TRBV29-1 and TRBJ2-1; no clear D gene. Trimming shortened V by 1 base and J by 9 bases, and 7 bases separated the two germline ends. The CDR3 totals 11 residues. Germline V gene lookup returns CDR1 SQVTM and CDR2 ANQGSEA. The CDR3 DNA reads as TGCAGCGTTGAAGCCGACGCTGAGCAGTTCTTC. It encodes CSVEADAEQFF.

The chain couples TRBV30 to TRBJ2-3; 7 bases line up with TRBD2. The CDR3 consists of 17 residues. The V gene end was trimmed by 3 bases and the J gene end by 4 bases; junction bases not matched to a gene: 16. The V gene's germline CDR1 is GTSNPN and CDR2 SVGIG (reference sequence). The CDR3 spells CAWRHYSEGGSADTQYF. DNA for the CDR3: TGTGCCTGGAGACACTATTCTGAGGGAGGGTCCGCAGATACGCAGTATTTT.

The J gene is TRBJ2-1, the V gene TRBV14; D remains unclear. V lost 0 bases and J 0 bases, leaving 12 bases between the germline ends. The CDR3 is 17 amino acids. Germline-derived CDR1 and CDR2 are SGHDN and FVKESK. DNA of the CDR3: TGTGCCAGCAGCCAAGATAATCGCGGAAGCTCCTACAATGAGCAGTTCTTC. It yields the protein CASSQDNRGSSYNEQFF.

This chain links TRBV20-1 with TRBJ2-7; tentatively, D is TRBD2 (6 bases). The CDR3 runs to 14 residues. The germline V gene has CDR1 DFQATT and CDR2 SNEGSKA (reference sequence). Trimming stripped 5 bases from V and 6 bases from J, with 20 bases between. The chain's CDR3 is CSASPMYLGGEQYF. DNA for the CDR3: TGCAGTGCTTCCCCTATGTATCTGGGAGGCGAGCAGTACTTC.

The CDR3 reads CASSSTRTSGRHGELFF. The CDR3 coding sequence is TGTGCCAGCTCTTCGACCCGGACTAGCGGGAGGCACGGGGAGCTGTTTTTT. The chain carries TRBV28 and TRBJ2-2; 14 bases line up with TRBD2. The germline V gene encodes CDR1 MDHEN and CDR2 SYDVKM. V dropped 8 bases and J dropped 7; count of bases not matched to a gene: 12. The CDR3 totals 17 residues. Drawing the rest from reference TRBV28 and TRBJ2-2, the complete variable domain is DVKVTQSSRYLVKRTGEKVFLECVQDMDHENMFWYRQDPGLGLRLIYFSYDVKMKEKGDIPEGYSVSREKKERFSLILESASTNQTSMYLCASSSTRTSGRHGELFFGEGSRLTVL.

V is TRBV5-1 and J is TRBJ2-1; 9 bases are a match to TRBD2. CDR3 length: 17 residues. Germline CDR1 reads SGHRS; CDR2 reads YFSETQ. J gave up 4 bases and V 0 bases, and 8 bases lay outside the gene matches. The CDR3 here is CASSLDWREGLYNEQFF. CDR3 coding DNA: TGCGCCAGCAGCTTGGATTGGCGGGAGGGCCTTTACAATGAGCAGTTCTTC.

V is TRBV20-1 and J is TRBJ1-4, with a weak D call TRBD1 (5 bases). This CDR3 is built from 13 residues. Deletions cut 4 bases from V and 6 bases from J, with 12 bases between. Germline CDR1 reads DFQATT; CDR2 reads SNEGSKA (reference sequence). The CDR3 protein is CSAKWGTHEKLFF. DNA of the CDR3: TGCAGTGCTAAGTGGGGGACTCATGAAAAACTGTTTTTT.

The table lists this clonotype with a few counts. Here the CDR3 DNA reads TGTGCCAGCAGAGGCACAGATACGCAGTATTTT. Encoded protein: CASRGTDTQYF. The rearrangement uses TRBV2 and TRBJ2-3, with D hard to call. Looked up from germline, CDR1 is SNHLY and CDR2 is FYNNEI. The CDR3 has 11 residues. V was pared by 6 bases and J by 1 base, with 2 bases between.

V and J are TRBV6-5 and TRBJ2-2; 10 bases align to TRBD1. Germline V gene sequence: CDR1 MNHEY, CDR2 SVGAGI. Trimming took 6 bases from V and 7 from J; bases not matched to a gene: 8. This CDR3 contains 15 residues. CDR3 DNA sequence: TGTGCCAGCAGCCCCGGGACAGGGGTCGTCGGGGAGCTGTTTTTT. Its protein product is CASSPGTGVVGELFF.

The genes are TRBV19 and TRBJ2-5, with a weak D call TRBD2 (6 bases). Germline CDR1 LNHDA, CDR2 SQIVND (reference sequence). The CDR3 has 16 residues. With 1 base removed from V and 1 base from J, the gap between germline ends came to 13 bases. As DNA, the CDR3 is TGTGCCAGTAGTATAGGTGGGGGGTGGGGCCAAGAGACCCAGTACTTC. Its protein is CASSIGGGWGQETQYF.